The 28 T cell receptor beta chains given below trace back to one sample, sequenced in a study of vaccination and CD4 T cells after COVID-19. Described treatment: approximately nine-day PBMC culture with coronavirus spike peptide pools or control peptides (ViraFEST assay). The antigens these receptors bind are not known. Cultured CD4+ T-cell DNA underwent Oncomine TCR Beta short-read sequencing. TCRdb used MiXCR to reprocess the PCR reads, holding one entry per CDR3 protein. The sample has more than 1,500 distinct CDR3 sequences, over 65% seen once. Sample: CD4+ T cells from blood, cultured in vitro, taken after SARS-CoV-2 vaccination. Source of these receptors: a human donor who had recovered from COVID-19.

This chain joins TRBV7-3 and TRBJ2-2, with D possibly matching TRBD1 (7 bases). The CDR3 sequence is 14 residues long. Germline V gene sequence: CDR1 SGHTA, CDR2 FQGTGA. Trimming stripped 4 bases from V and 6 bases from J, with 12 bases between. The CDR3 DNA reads TGTGCCAGCAGCTACCAGGGGGGCCCCGGGGAGCTGTTTTTT. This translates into CASSYQGGPGELFF.

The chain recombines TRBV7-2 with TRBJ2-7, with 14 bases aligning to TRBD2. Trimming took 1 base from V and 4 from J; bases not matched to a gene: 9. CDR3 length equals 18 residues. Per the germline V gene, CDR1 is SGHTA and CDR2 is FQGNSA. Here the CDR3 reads CASSLGTSGRRLGYEQYF. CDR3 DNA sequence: TGTGCCAGCAGCTTAGGGACTAGCGGGAGGAGGCTCGGGTACGAGCAGTACTTC.

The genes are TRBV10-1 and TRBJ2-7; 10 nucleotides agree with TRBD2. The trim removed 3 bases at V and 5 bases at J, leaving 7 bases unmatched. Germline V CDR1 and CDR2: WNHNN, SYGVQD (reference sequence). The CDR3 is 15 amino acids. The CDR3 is CASSEALAGANEQYF. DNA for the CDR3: TGCGCCAGCAGTGAAGCCCTAGCGGGAGCCAACGAGCAGTACTTC.

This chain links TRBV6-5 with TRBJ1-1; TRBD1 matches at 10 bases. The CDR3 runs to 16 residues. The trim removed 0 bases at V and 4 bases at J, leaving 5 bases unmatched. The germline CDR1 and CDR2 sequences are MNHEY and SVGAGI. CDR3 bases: TGTGCCAGCAGTTACTCACGGACAGGGGGGTCCACTGAAGCTTTCTTT. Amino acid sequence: CASSYSRTGGSTEAFF.

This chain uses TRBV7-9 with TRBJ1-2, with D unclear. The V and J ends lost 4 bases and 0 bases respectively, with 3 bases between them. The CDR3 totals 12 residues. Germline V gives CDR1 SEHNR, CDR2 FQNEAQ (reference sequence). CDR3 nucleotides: TGTGCCAGCAGCTCCTCTAACTATGGCTACACCTTC. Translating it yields CASSSSNYGYTF.

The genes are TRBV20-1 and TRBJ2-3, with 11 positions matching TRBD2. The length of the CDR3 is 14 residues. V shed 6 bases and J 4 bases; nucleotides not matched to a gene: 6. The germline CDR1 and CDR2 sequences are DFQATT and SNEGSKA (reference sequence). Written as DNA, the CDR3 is TGCAGTGCCCTACTAGCGGGAGCCCCAGATACGCAGTATTTT. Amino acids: CSALLAGAPDTQYF.

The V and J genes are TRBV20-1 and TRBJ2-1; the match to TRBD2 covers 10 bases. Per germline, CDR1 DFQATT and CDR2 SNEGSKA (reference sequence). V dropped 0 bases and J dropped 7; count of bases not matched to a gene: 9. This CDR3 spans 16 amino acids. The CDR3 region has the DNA TGCAGTGCTAGAGATCGTCAAGCGGGGGGGCTTAATGAGCAGTTCTTC. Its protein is CSARDRQAGGLNEQFF.

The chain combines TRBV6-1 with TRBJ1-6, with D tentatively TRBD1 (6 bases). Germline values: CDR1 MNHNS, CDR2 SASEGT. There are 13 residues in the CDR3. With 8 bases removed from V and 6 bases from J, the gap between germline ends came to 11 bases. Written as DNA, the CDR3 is TGTGCCAGCGAACAGGGAGTTAATTCACCCCTCCACTTT. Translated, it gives CASEQGVNSPLHF.

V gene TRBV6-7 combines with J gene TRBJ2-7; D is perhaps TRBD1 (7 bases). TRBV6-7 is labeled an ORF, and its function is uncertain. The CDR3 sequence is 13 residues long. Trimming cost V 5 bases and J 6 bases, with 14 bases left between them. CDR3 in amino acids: CASSDGGGLEQYF. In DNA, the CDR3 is TGTGCCAGCAGTGACGGAGGGGGCCTCGAGCAGTACTTC.

CDR3 DNA sequence: TGTGCCAGCAGTGTGGACAGGGGAGGTAATCAGCCCCAGCATTTT. Encoded protein: CASSVDRGGNQPQHF. The V gene is TRBV6-1, the J gene TRBJ1-5; 9 bases are shared with TRBD1. V shed 4 bases and J 4 bases; nucleotides not matched to a gene: 5. Germline CDR1 and CDR2: MNHNS and SASEGT. The CDR3 has 15 amino acids.

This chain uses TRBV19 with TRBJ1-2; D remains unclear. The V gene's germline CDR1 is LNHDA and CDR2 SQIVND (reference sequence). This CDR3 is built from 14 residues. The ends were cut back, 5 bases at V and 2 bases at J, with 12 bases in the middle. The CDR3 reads CASSPGRINYGYTF. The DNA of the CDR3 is TGTGCCAGTAGTCCCGGGAGGATAAACTATGGCTACACCTTC.

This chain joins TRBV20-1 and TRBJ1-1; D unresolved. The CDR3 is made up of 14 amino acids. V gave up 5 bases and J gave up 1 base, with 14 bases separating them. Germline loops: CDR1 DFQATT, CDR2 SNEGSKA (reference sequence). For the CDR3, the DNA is TGCAGTGCTCCGAAGGAGGGAGGGAACACTGAAGCTTTCTTT. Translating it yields CSAPKEGGNTEAFF.

The CDR3 bases are TGTGCCAGCAGCGGAGGGGGAGCGGGAGCCGCTGAGACCCAGTACTTC. Its translation is CASSGGGAGAAETQYF. The chain links TRBV9 to TRBJ2-5; 8 bases map to TRBD2. CDR1 and CDR2 (germline): SGDLS, YYNGEE. Unmatched junction bases numbered 12, after V lost 3 bases and J lost 5 bases. This CDR3 has 16 amino acids.

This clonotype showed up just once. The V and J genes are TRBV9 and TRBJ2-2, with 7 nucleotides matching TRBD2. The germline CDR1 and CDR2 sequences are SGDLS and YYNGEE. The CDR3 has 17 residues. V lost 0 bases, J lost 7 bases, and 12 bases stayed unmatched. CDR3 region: CASSVGGRAPKSGELFF. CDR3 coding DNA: TGTGCCAGCAGCGTAGGTGGGAGGGCCCCTAAGAGCGGGGAGCTGTTTTTT.

CDR3 region: CSASGASGDTDTQYF. The CDR3 DNA reads as TGCAGTGCTAGCGGGGCTAGCGGGGACACAGATACGCAGTATTTT. V is TRBV20-1 and J is TRBJ2-3, with 9 bases fitting TRBD2. The CDR3 is 15 amino acids. CDR1 DFQATT and CDR2 SNEGSKA come from the germline V gene (reference sequence). J lost 2 bases, V lost 3 bases, and 6 bases had no gene match.

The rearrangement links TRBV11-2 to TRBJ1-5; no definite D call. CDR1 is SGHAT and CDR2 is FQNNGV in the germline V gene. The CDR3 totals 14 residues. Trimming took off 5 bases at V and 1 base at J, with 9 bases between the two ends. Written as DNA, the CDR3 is TGTGCCAGCAGCCCGGTGGGGAGCAATCAGCCCCAGCATTTT. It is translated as CASSPVGSNQPQHF.

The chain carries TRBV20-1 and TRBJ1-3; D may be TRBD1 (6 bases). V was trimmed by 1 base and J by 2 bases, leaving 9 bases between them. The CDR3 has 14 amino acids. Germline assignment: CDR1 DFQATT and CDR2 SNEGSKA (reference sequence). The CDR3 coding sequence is TGCAGTGCTAGAGTACAGGGTACTGGAAACACCATATATTTT. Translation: CSARVQGTGNTIYF.

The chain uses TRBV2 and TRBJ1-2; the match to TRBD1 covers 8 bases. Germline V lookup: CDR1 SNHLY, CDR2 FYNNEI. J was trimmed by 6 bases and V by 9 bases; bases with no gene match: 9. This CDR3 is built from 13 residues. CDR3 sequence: CASLDREINGYTF. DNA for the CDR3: TGTGCCAGTTTGGACAGGGAAATAAATGGCTACACCTTC. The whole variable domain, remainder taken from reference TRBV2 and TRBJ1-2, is EPEVTQTPSHQVTQMGQEVILRCVPISNHLYFYWYRQILGQKVEFLVSFYNNEISEKSEIFDDQFSVERPDGSNFTLKIRSTKLEDSAMYFCASLDREINGYTFGSGTRLTVV.

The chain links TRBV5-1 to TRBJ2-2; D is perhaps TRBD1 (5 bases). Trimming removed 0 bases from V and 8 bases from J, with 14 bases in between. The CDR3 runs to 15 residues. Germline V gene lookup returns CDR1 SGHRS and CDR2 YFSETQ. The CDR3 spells CASSLGFQGMGELFF. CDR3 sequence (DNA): TGCGCCAGCAGCTTGGGCTTCCAGGGTATGGGGGAGCTGTTTTTT.

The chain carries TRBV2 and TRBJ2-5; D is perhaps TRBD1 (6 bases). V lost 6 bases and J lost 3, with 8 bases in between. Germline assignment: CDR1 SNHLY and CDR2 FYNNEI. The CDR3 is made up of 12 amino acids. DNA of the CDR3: TGTGCCAGCAGCTGGACAGAAGAGACCCAGTACTTC. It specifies CASSWTEETQYF.

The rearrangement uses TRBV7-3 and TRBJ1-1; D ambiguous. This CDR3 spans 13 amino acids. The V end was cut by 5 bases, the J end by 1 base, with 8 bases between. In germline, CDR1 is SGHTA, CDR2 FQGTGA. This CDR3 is CASSPTTNTEAFF. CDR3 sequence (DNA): TGTGCCAGCAGCCCGACAACGAACACTGAAGCTTTCTTT.

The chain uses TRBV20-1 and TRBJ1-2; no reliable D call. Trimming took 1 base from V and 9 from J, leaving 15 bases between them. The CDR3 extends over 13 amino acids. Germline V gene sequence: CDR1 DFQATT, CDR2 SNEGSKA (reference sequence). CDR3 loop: CSARGTQWKSYTF. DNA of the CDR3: TGCAGTGCTAGAGGGACCCAGTGGAAAAGCTACACCTTC.

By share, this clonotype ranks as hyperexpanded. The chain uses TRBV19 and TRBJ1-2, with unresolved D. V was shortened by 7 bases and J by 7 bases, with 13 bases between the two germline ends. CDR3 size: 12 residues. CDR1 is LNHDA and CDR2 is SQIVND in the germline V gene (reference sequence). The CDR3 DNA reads TGTGCCAGTACTCCGGGCAGTTTTGGCTACACCTTC. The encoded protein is CASTPGSFGYTF.

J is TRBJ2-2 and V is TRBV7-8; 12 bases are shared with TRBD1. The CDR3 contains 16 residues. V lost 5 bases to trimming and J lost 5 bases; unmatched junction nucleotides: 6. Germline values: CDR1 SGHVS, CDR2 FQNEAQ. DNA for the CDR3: TGTGCCAGCAGCGATGGGACAGGGGGCTGGACCGGGGAGCTGTTTTTT. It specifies CASSDGTGGWTGELFF.

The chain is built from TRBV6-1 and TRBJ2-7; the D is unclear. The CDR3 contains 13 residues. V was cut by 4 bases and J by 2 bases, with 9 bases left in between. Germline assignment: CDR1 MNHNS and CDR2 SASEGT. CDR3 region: CASSAHTTYEQYF. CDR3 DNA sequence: TGTGCCAGCAGTGCGCACACAACCTACGAGCAGTACTTC.

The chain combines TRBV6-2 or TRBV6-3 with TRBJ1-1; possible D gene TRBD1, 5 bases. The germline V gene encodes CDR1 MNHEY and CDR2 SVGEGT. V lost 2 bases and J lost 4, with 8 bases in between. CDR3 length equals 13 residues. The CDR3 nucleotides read TGTGCCAGCAGTTACGGGCAGGGCACTGAAGCTTTCTTT. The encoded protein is CASSYGQGTEAFF.

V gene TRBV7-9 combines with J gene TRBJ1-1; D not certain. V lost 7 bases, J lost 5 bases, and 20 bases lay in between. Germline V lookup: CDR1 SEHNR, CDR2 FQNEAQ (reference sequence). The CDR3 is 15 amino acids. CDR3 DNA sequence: TGTGCCAGCATCCCTCTTCCCGGGTCGGAGACTGAAGCTTTCTTT. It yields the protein CASIPLPGSETEAFF.

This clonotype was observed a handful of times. CDR3 coding DNA: TGTGCCAGCAGCTTAGCCTTCCGGGCTAGAATGAACACTGAAGCTTTCTTT. Its protein is CASSLAFRARMNTEAFF. The V call is TRBV7-8, the J call TRBJ1-1, with D uncertain. This CDR3 contains 17 residues. The germline V gene encodes CDR1 SGHVS and CDR2 FQNEAQ. Trimming stripped 0 bases from V and 0 bases from J, with 14 bases between.